These 8 T cell receptor beta chains came from one sample sequenced in a study of blood T cell repertoires in COVID-19. The data were produced by immunoSEQ multiplex PCR, yet TCRdb's version contains in-frame clones alone and is incomplete. The profile shows some 220,000 clones, 80% of them singletons. The sample comprised peripheral blood. The receptors were gathered from a woman aged 70 to 79 with acute or convalescent COVID-19.

The chain carries TRBV7-3 and TRBJ2-7, with D possibly being TRBD2 (6 bases). The length of the CDR3 is 17 residues. CDR1 is SGHTA, CDR2 FQGTGA, per germline. Trimming shortened V by 0 bases and J by 1 base, and 16 bases separated the two germline ends. The CDR3 sequence is CASSLTGGAGGSYEQYF. The CDR3 nucleotides are TGTGCCAGCAGCTTAACGGGCGGGGCAGGAGGGTCCTACGAGCAGTACTTC.

J is TRBJ2-2 and V is TRBV7-2; 7 bases map to TRBD2. V shed 1 base and J 6 bases; nucleotides not matched to a gene: 5. Germline lookup yields CDR1 SGHTA and CDR2 FQGNSA. The CDR3 contains 15 residues. CDR3 sequence: CASSLGGGLAGELFF. The CDR3 DNA is TGTGCCAGCAGCTTAGGGGGCGGACTAGCCGGGGAGCTGTTTTTT.

This clone occurred a few times. This sequence joins TRBV19 and TRBJ2-7; possible D gene TRBD2, 6 bases. Germline V CDR1 and CDR2: LNHDA, SQIVND (reference sequence). V was cut by 5 bases and J by 6 bases, with 14 bases left in between. The CDR3 spans 13 residues. The CDR3 DNA reads as TGTGCCAGTAGTTCCGCCGAGGGACTCGAGCAGTACTTC. It specifies CASSSAEGLEQYF.

The J gene is TRBJ2-1, the V gene TRBV6-6; weak D call: TRBD1 (6 bases). Trimming removed 6 bases at V and 7 bases at J, with 16 bases between. CDR1 MNHNY and CDR2 SVGAGI come from the germline V gene (reference sequence). The CDR3 consists of 14 residues. In nucleotides, the CDR3 is TGTGCCAGCAGATTAACAGGGCCGGGTAATGAGCAGTTCTTC. Translation gives CASRLTGPGNEQFF.

This clone was detected a few times. J is TRBJ1-2 and V is TRBV14, with D possibly TRBD1 on 5 matching bases. CDR3 length: 14 residues. V dropped 4 bases and J dropped 7 bases, with 16 bases sitting between them. Germline CDR1 SGHDN, CDR2 FVKESK. The DNA of the CDR3 is TGTGCCAGCAGCCGAAAAGACAGTTTGGTTGGCTACACCTTC. Translating it yields CASSRKDSLVGYTF.

The chain employs TRBV7-9 and TRBJ2-1, with TRBD2 matching 9 bases. Germline V CDR1 and CDR2: SEHNR, FQNEAQ (reference sequence). The CDR3 length is 16 residues. Unmatched junction bases numbered 12, after V lost 5 bases and J lost 7 bases. The CDR3: CASSPRGRGGLNEQFF. The CDR3 DNA is TGTGCCAGCAGCCCGAGAGGGCGGGGGGGCCTTAATGAGCAGTTCTTC.

V usage is TRBV24-1 and J usage is TRBJ1-6, with D hard to call. Trimming removed 5 bases at V and 4 bases at J, with 14 bases between. The CDR3 covers 16 residues. Germline V CDR1 and CDR2: KGHDR, SFDVKD. DNA of the CDR3: TGTGCCACCAGTGCAGTCGCGGGTAAGTATAATTCACCCCTCCACTTT. This codes for CATSAVAGKYNSPLHF.

V usage is TRBV10-3 and J usage is TRBJ1-2; 7 nucleotides line up with TRBD1. Germline V gene sequence: CDR1 ENHRY, CDR2 SYGVKD. The CDR3 runs to 14 residues. The V and J ends lost 2 bases and 7 bases, in that order; junction bases with no gene match: 7. Here the CDR3 reads CAISEQGGGGGYTF. In DNA form, the CDR3 reads TGTGCCATCAGTGAGCAGGGGGGAGGAGGTGGCTACACCTTC.